This record covers a single T cell receptor beta chain. Here immunoSEQ multiplex PCR was the method, and the copy in TCRdb shows in-frame clones only, minus some. The table records around 120,000 clones, 70% to 90% of them present only once. The sample belongs to a study of T cell responses to AZD1222 COVID-19 vaccine. The trim removed 1 base at V and 1 base at J, leaving 8 bases unmatched. The CDR3 is 18 amino acids. Germline assignment: CDR1 MGHDK and CDR2 SYGVNS. The chain carries TRBV25-1 and TRBJ2-7, with 12 bases matching TRBD2. The source of this sequence is an adult who received the AZD1222 COVID-19 vaccine. Material: peripheral blood, obtained 28 days after the second AZD1222 dose. CDR3 region: CASSESKRTSGNSYEQYF. CDR3 bases: TGTGCCAGCAGTGAATCAAAAAGGACTAGCGGGAATTCCTACGAGCAGTACTTC.